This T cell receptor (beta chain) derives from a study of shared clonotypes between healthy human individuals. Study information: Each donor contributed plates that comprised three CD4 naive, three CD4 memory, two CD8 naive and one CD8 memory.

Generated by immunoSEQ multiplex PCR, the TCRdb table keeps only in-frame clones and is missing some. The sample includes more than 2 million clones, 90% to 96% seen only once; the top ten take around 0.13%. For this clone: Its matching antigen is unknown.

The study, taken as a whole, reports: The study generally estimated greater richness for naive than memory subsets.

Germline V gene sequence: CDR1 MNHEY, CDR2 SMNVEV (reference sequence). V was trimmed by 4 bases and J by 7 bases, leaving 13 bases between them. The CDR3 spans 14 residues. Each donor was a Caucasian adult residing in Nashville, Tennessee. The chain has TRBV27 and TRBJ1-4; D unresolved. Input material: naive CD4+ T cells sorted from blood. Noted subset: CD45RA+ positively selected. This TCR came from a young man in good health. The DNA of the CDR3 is TGTGCCAGCAGTTCCGGTGGTTCCGGTGAAAAACTGTTTTTT. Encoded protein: CASSSGGSGEKLFF.